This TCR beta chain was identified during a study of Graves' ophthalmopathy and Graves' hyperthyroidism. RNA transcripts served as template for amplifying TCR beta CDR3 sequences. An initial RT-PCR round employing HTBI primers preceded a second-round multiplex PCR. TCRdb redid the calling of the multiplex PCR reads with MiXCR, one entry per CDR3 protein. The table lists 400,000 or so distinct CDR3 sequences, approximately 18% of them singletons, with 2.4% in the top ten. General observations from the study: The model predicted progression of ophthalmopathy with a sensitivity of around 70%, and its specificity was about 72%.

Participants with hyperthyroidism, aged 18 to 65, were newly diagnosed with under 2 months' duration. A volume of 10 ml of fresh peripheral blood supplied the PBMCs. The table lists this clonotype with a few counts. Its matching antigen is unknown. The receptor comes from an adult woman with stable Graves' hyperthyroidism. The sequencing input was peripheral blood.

In nucleotides, the CDR3 is TGTGCCAGTTCCCAATCGGGGCTAGCGGGAGTGGAGACCCAGTACTTC. The encoded protein is CASSQSGLAGVETQYF. The chain couples TRBV19 to TRBJ2-5; TRBD2 agrees at 10 bases. Per the germline V gene, CDR1 is LNHDA and CDR2 is SQIVND (reference sequence). The CDR3 contains 16 residues. V lost 8 bases and J lost 5; bases outside the gene matches: 14.